Following are 28 T cell receptor beta chains from one sample sequenced in a study of blood T cell repertoires in COVID-19. The method was immunoSEQ multiplex PCR; TCRdb's version includes in-frame clones alone and lacks a portion of them. The sample lists 150,000 to 200,000 clones, around 83% occurring once. Sequencing was done on a sample of peripheral blood. These receptors came from a young man with acute or convalescent COVID-19.

V gene TRBV6-2 or TRBV6-3 combines with J gene TRBJ1-2; maybe TRBD1 (6 bases). CDR3 length equals 15 residues. Trimming took 0 bases from V and 3 from J, leaving 11 bases between them. Germline V gives CDR1 MNHEY, CDR2 SVGEGT. The CDR3 DNA is TGTGCCAGCAGTTACTCCCTATGGACAGACTATGGCTACACCTTC. It is translated as CASSYSLWTDYGYTF.

The rearrangement joins TRBV5-1 to TRBJ1-2; possible D gene TRBD1, 5 bases. The V and J ends lost 0 bases and 8 bases respectively, with 14 bases between them. The germline V gene has CDR1 SGHRS and CDR2 YFSETQ. This CDR3 has 14 amino acids. Here the CDR3 DNA reads TGCGCCAGCAGCTTGGTGCAGGGATTGCGCGGCTACACCTTC. Its translation: CASSLVQGLRGYTF.

This clone came up a few times. The chain is built from TRBV4-1 and TRBJ1-2; 9 nucleotides line up with TRBD1. The germline CDR1 and CDR2 sequences are MGHRA and YSYEKL. The CDR3 is made up of 17 amino acids. V was pared by 3 bases and J by 4 bases, with 12 bases of the junction left unmatched. CDR3 nucleotide sequence: TGCGCCAGCAGCCATGACCCCCGGGACAGGGAGACCTATGGCTACACCTTC. Its translation is CASSHDPRDRETYGYTF.

The CDR3 here is CAWEGNTEAFF. CDR3 coding DNA: TGTGCCTGGGAGGGGAACACTGAAGCTTTCTTT. The genes are TRBV30 and TRBJ1-1; no clear D gene. V lost 5 bases and J 1 base, leaving 5 bases between the germline ends. The CDR3 loop spans 11 amino acids. The germline gives CDR1 GTSNPN, CDR2 SVGIG (reference sequence).

The V call is TRBV5-1, the J call TRBJ2-7, with a tentative D call TRBD1 (6 bases). Germline V gene sequence: CDR1 SGHRS, CDR2 YFSETQ. The V end was cut by 0 bases, the J end by 0 bases, with 7 bases between. The CDR3 length is 14 residues. CDR3 in amino acids: CASSLVGGSYEQYF. The CDR3 bases are TGCGCCAGCAGCTTGGTAGGGGGCTCCTACGAGCAGTACTTC.

This clone was observed a few times. Other DNA sequences in the sample encode the same CDR3. This sequence joins TRBV19 and TRBJ1-5; tentatively, D is TRBD1 (5 bases). The V end was cut by 3 bases, the J end by 6 bases, with 15 bases between. The CDR3 is made up of 15 amino acids. CDR1 is LNHDA, CDR2 SQIVND, per germline (reference sequence). The CDR3 nucleotides are TGTGCCAGTAGTATTGAAGCAGGGTACGGTCAGCCCCAGCATTTT. It codes for CASSIEAGYGQPQHF.

The gene calls are TRBV5-1 and TRBJ1-1; unclear D gene. V was cut by 2 bases and J by 0 bases, with 5 bases left in between. This CDR3 is 13 amino acids long. Germline CDR1 SGHRS, CDR2 YFSETQ. CDR3 bases: TGCGCCAGCAGCTTCGCAGTGAACACTGAAGCTTTCTTT. Translating it yields CASSFAVNTEAFF.

The rearrangement links TRBV30 to TRBJ2-1; 9 bases map to TRBD2. The CDR3 length is 13 residues. V lost 4 bases to trimming and J lost 8 bases; unmatched junction nucleotides: 6. The germline gives CDR1 GTSNPN, CDR2 SVGIG (reference sequence). The CDR3 DNA reads as TGTGCCTGGACTAGCGGGGTTGAATATGAGCAGTTCTTC. It yields the protein CAWTSGVEYEQFF. Combining the CDR3 with reference TRBV30 and TRBJ2-1 gives the whole variable domain SQTIHQWPATLVQPVGSPLSLECTVEGTSNPNLYWYRQAAGRGLQLLFYSVGIGQISSEVPQNLSASRPQDRQFILSSKKLLLSDSGFYLCAWTSGVEYEQFFGPGTRLTVL.

This clone has a handful of counts. The chain combines TRBV7-2 with TRBJ2-7; a weak D match, TRBD1 (6 bases). Germline CDR1 is SGHTA and CDR2 is FQGNSA. This CDR3 has 14 amino acids. The germline V and J ends were trimmed by 1 base and 3 bases, with 10 bases remaining between them. The chain's CDR3 is CASSLVATGYEQYV. The CDR3 nucleotides read TGTGCCAGCAGCTTAGTCGCGACAGGCTACGAGCAGTACGTC.

The chain links TRBV20-1 to TRBJ2-1; 8 nucleotides match TRBD2. Germline CDR1 and CDR2: DFQATT and SNEGSKA (reference sequence). The trim removed 3 bases at V and 8 bases at J, leaving 9 bases unmatched. This CDR3 region has 14 residues. CDR3 DNA: TGCAGTGCTAGTCCCGGGGGGGCAGCGGATGAGCAGTTCTTC. Translation gives CSASPGGAADEQFF.

V gene TRBV6-5 combines with J gene TRBJ1-2; 7 positions agree with TRBD1. V lost 0 bases, J lost 6 bases, and 10 bases stayed unmatched. The CDR3 spans 16 residues. The germline V gene has CDR1 MNHEY and CDR2 SVGAGI. CDR3 in amino acids: CASSYSGDRLGDGYTF. The CDR3 coding sequence is TGTGCCAGCAGTTACTCCGGGGACAGACTTGGCGATGGCTACACCTTC.

The V gene is TRBV2, the J gene TRBJ2-5; no definite D call. CDR1 and CDR2 from the germline V gene are SNHLY and FYNNEI. The CDR3 covers 16 residues. Trimming left V 0 bases short and J 3 bases short, with 14 bases between. Here the CDR3 reads CASSEALLAHKETQYF. In nucleotides, the CDR3 is TGTGCCAGCAGTGAAGCGCTTCTTGCCCACAAAGAGACCCAGTACTTC.

CDR3 region: CASSGGTGTWYQPQHF. DNA for the CDR3: TGTGCCAGCAGTGGAGGTACGGGTACATGGTACCAGCCCCAGCATTTT. The genes are TRBV2 and TRBJ1-5; D uncertain. Germline lookup yields CDR1 SNHLY and CDR2 FYNNEI. With 4 bases removed from V and 7 bases from J, the gap between germline ends came to 20 bases. The CDR3 runs to 16 residues.

The J gene is TRBJ2-3, the V gene TRBV2; 9 bases line up with TRBD1. This CDR3 is 14 amino acids long. J gave up 4 bases and V 5 bases, and 4 bases lay outside the gene matches. CDR1 SNHLY and CDR2 FYNNEI come from the germline V gene. This CDR3 reads CASSPRTGADTQYF. CDR3 nucleotide sequence: TGTGCCAGCAGTCCGAGGACAGGGGCAGATACGCAGTATTTT.

The chain uses TRBV13 and TRBJ2-7; possibly TRBD1 for D (5 bases). Germline CDR1 reads PRHDT; CDR2 reads FYEKMQ (reference sequence). Trimming took off 0 bases at V and 2 bases at J, with 8 bases between the two ends. The CDR3 contains 14 residues. CDR3 region: CASSLGTAPYEQYV. As DNA, the CDR3 is TGTGCCAGCAGCTTAGGGACAGCCCCCTACGAGCAGTACGTC.

This chain links TRBV14 with TRBJ1-1, with a weak D call TRBD1 (5 bases). V was trimmed by 0 bases and J by 1 base, leaving 12 bases between them. The CDR3 contains 16 residues. The germline V gene has CDR1 SGHDN and CDR2 FVKESK. CDR3 coding DNA: TGTGCCAGCAGCCAAGAGGGGGGGTTCGGGAACACTGAAGCTTTCTTT. It encodes CASSQEGGFGNTEAFF.

The chain is built from TRBV18 and TRBJ2-2; TRBD1 matches 7 bases. Losses at the gene ends were 4 bases for V and 4 bases for J; bases not matched to a gene: 6. CDR1 KGHSH and CDR2 LQKENI come from the germline V gene. The CDR3 runs to 15 residues. The CDR3 DNA reads as TGTGCCAGCTCACAAAAGACAGGGAGCACCGGGGAGCTGTTTTTT. This translates into CASSQKTGSTGELFF.

J is TRBJ2-1 and V is TRBV19, with 8 bases that match TRBD2. CDR1 and CDR2 (germline): LNHDA, SQIVND (reference sequence). This CDR3 contains 15 residues. The J segment lost 5 bases and the V segment lost 0 bases, leaving 3 bases of the junction unmatched. The chain's CDR3 is CASSIDGGGNNEQFF. CDR3 DNA sequence: TGTGCCAGTAGTATAGACGGGGGGGGCAACAATGAGCAGTTCTTC.

This chain uses TRBV7-9 with TRBJ2-2; 7 bases match TRBD1. CDR3 length equals 16 residues. Germline V gene sequence: CDR1 SEHNR, CDR2 FQNEAQ (reference sequence). V trimming: 1 base; J trimming: 3 bases; junction bases outside the gene matches: 5. The CDR3 region is CASSLGDRVDTGELFF. The DNA for the CDR3 is TGTGCCAGCAGCTTAGGAGACAGGGTTGACACCGGGGAGCTGTTTTTT.

This sequence joins TRBV10-3 and TRBJ2-3, with D tentatively TRBD2 (5 bases). Germline CDR1 and CDR2: ENHRY and SYGVKD. CDR3 size: 16 residues. Trimming stripped 4 bases from V and 0 bases from J, with 14 bases between. In DNA form, the CDR3 reads TGTGCCATCAGTGCGGGCAGCGGCTCTAGCACAGATACGCAGTATTTT. It yields the protein CAISAGSGSSTDTQYF.

A few counts support this clone. The rearrangement joins TRBV19 to TRBJ1-2; 7 bases line up with TRBD1. There are 15 residues in the CDR3. Per germline, CDR1 LNHDA and CDR2 SQIVND (reference sequence). The junction had 5 bases not matched to a gene; V was cut back by 0 bases and J by 4 bases. CDR3: CASSIDPGTVYGYTF. The CDR3 DNA sequence: TGTGCCAGTAGTATAGATCCCGGGACAGTCTATGGCTACACCTTC.

The chain carries TRBV20-1 and TRBJ2-5; no definite D call. Germline V gene data show CDR1 as DFQATT and CDR2 as SNEGSKA (reference sequence). The ends were cut back, 8 bases at V and 7 bases at J, with 14 bases in the middle. The CDR3 sequence is 11 residues long. The CDR3 bases are TGCAGTCTACCCCGACCGGGGACCCAGTACTTC. This gives the protein CSLPRPGTQYF.

The rearrangement links TRBV7-3 to TRBJ1-1; TRBD1 matches at 7 bases. The CDR3 contains 16 residues. CDR1 and CDR2 (germline): SGHTA, FQGTGA. Trimming took 0 bases from V and 0 from J; bases not matched to a gene: 4. CDR3 residues: CASSLTPTGMNTEAFF. The CDR3 nucleotides read TGTGCCAGCAGCTTAACGCCGACAGGGATGAACACTGAAGCTTTCTTT. The entire variable domain, with the rest obtained from reference TRBV7-3 and TRBJ1-1, is as follows: GAGVSQTPSNKVTEKGKYVELRCDPISGHTALYWYRQSLGQGPEFLIYFQGTGAADDSGLPNDRFFAVRPEGSVSTLKIQRTERGDSAVYLCASSLTPTGMNTEAFFGQGTRLTVV.

The chain employs TRBV2 and TRBJ2-2; the match to TRBD2 covers 13 bases. In germline, CDR1 is SNHLY, CDR2 FYNNEI. V was clipped by 6 bases and J by 4 bases; unmatched bases: 8. The CDR3 covers 17 residues. CDR3: CASSATSGGAVTGELFF. CDR3 DNA sequence: TGTGCCAGCAGCGCTACTAGCGGGGGGGCGGTCACCGGGGAGCTGTTTTTT.

The chain couples TRBV1 to TRBJ1-6; the table's D call, TRBD1, was not checked against the DNA. TRBV1 is reported as a pseudogene. The length of the CDR3 is 17 residues. The CDR3 is CTSSQFQGVAYNSPLHF. As DNA, the CDR3 is TGCACCAGCAGCCAATTCCAGGGGGTCGCCTATAATTCACCCCTCCACTTT.

The chain has TRBV30 and TRBJ2-7, with D tentatively TRBD2 (6 bases). CDR3 length: 13 residues. The V end lost 0 bases, the J end lost 7 bases, and 13 bases lay between the germline ends. Germline CDR1 reads GTSNPN; CDR2 reads SVGIG (reference sequence). In DNA, the CDR3 is TGTGCCTGGAGTGTACTAGGGGCGGGAGAGCAGTACTTC. Residues: CAWSVLGAGEQYF.

The chain links TRBV19 to TRBJ2-1, with TRBD1 identical over 7 bases. The J segment lost 8 bases and the V segment lost 4 bases, leaving 11 bases of the junction unmatched. There are 15 residues in the CDR3. Germline V gene lookup returns CDR1 LNHDA and CDR2 SQIVND (reference sequence). The CDR3 is CASSRMSGGFHEQFF. The CDR3 nucleotides are TGTGCCAGTAGTAGGATGTCAGGGGGTTTCCATGAGCAGTTCTTC.

Only one count was recorded for this clone. The chain joins TRBV7-2 to TRBJ1-1; D gene ambiguous. The length of the CDR3 is 14 residues. Germline loops: CDR1 SGHTA, CDR2 FQGNSA. V gave up 5 bases and J gave up 5 bases, with 15 bases separating them. This chain's CDR3 is CASSPRVAWTEAFF. The CDR3 DNA sequence: TGTGCCAGCAGCCCGCGGGTTGCATGGACTGAAGCTTTCTTT.